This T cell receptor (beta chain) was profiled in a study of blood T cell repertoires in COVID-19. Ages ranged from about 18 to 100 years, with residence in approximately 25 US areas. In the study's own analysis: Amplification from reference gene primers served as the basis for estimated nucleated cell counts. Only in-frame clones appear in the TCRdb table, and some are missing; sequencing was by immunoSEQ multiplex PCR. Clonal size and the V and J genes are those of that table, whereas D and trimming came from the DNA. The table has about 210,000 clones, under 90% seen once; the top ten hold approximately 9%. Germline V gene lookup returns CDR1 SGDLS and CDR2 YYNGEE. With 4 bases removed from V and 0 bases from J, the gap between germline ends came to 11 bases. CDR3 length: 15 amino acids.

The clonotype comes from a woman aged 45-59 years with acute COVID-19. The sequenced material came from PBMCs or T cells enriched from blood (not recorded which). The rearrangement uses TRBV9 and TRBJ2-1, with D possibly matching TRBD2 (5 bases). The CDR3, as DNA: TGTGCCAGCAGCCCGACTACAAGCTCCTACAATGAGCAGTTCTTC. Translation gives CASSPTTSSYNEQFF.